The 16 T cell receptor beta chains reported below all come from one sample, sequenced in a study of tumor and adjacent non-tumor tissue in lung cancer. The template was RNA from unsorted bulk tissue. Distant lung tissue was collected more than 3 cm away from the tumor edge. A modified ARM-PCR protocol with three rounds of nested PCR amplified TCRbeta. TCRdb re-analysed the multiplex PCR reads in MiXCR, keeping a single row per CDR3 protein. The top ten hold 40% to 65% of the sample, which has approximately 77,000 distinct CDR3 sequences, roughly 80% seen once. The sequencing sample was made of distant non-tumor lung tissue. The receptors come from a man aged 60 to 75 with non-small cell lung cancer.

This clonotype was detected only once. At one of its ends the junction is not consistent with the germline gene, which may arise from a read error. The chain recombines TRBV4-1 with TRBJ2-3; perhaps TRBD1 as D (5 bases). The CDR3 consists of 17 residues. Germline loops: CDR1 MGHRA, CDR2 YSYEKL. The CDR3 sequence is CTSSQEYGGASTDTQYF. The CDR3 DNA reads as TGCACCAGCAGCCAGGAATACGGTGGGGCTAGCACAGATACGCAGTATTTT.

Notes on this clonotype: The junction does not match germline at one end; this may be a read error. This chain joins TRBV20-1 and TRBJ2-1; TRBD2 might be the D (7 bases). Germline loops: CDR1 DFQATT, CDR2 SNEGSKA (reference sequence). The CDR3 contains 15 residues. The CDR3 loop is CSADSVGGPWKEQFF. CDR3 DNA: TGCAGTGCTGACTCAGTGGGGGGGCCGTGGAAAGAGCAGTTTTTC.

J is TRBJ2-3 and V is TRBV28, with D maybe TRBD2 (5 bases). V lost 3 bases to trimming and J lost 3 bases, with 10 bases between them. The CDR3 contains 14 residues. Per germline, CDR1 MDHEN and CDR2 SYDVKM. For the CDR3, the DNA is TGTGCCAGCAGTTTCCTTAGCGTTACAGATACGCAGTATTTT. Translated, it gives CASSFLSVTDTQYF.

This clonotype showed up many times. This chain links TRBV6-1 with TRBJ2-4; no clear D gene. CDR3 length: 15 residues. The V gene's germline CDR1 is MNHNS and CDR2 SASEGT. Trimming shortened V by 7 bases and J by 0 bases, and 13 bases separated the two germline ends. The chain's CDR3 is CASTIGTQAKNIQYF. The CDR3 region has the DNA TGTGCCAGCACGATCGGTACCCAAGCCAAAAACATTCAGTACTTC.

Points on this clonotype: Germline and junction disagree at one end, which may indicate a read error. CDR3 in amino acids: CASSQGPAGPYEQYF. The CDR3, as DNA: TGCGCCAGCAGCCAAGGACCAGCGGGACCCTATGAGCAGTACTTC. The chain has TRBV4-1 and TRBJ2-7, with 7 bases matching TRBD2. The CDR3 spans 15 residues. The V gene's germline CDR1 is MGHRA and CDR2 YSYEKL.

V usage is TRBV7-9 and J usage is TRBJ2-5; the match to TRBD2 covers 11 bases. CDR1 is SEHNR and CDR2 is FQNEAQ in the germline V gene (reference sequence). Trimming took 4 bases from V and 5 from J; bases not matched to a gene: 3. The CDR3 loop spans 14 amino acids. CDR3 loop: CASSSTSGVETQYF. In DNA form, the CDR3 reads TGTGCCAGCAGCTCGACTAGCGGGGTGGAGACCCAGTACTTC.

V usage is TRBV20-1 and J usage is TRBJ2-4, with a tentative D call TRBD1 (5 bases). V lost 1 base to trimming and J lost 1 base, with 23 bases between them. The CDR3 has 19 amino acids. CDR1 DFQATT and CDR2 SNEGSKA come from the germline V gene (reference sequence). The CDR3, as DNA: TGCAGTGCTAGAGCCGTCAACCAGGCCCAACAGGTGGCCAAAAACATTCAGTACTTC. Residues: CSARAVNQAQQVAKNIQYF.

In DNA form, the CDR3 reads TGTGCCAGCAGCAAAGAGGGCCGAGTCCCAATCTACGAGCAGTACGTC. Residues: CASSKEGRVPIYEQYV. The chain employs TRBV4-2 and TRBJ2-7; a possible D gene is TRBD2 (5 bases). The CDR3 runs to 16 residues. Germline-derived CDR1 and CDR2 are LGHNA and YNFKEQ.

This clonotype was seen only a few times. The chain has TRBV28 and TRBJ1-1, with D perhaps TRBD1 (6 bases). CDR3 length: 14 amino acids. Trimming took off 1 base at V and 7 bases at J, with 13 bases between the two ends. The germline gives CDR1 MDHEN, CDR2 SYDVKM. As DNA, the CDR3 is TGTGCCAGCAGTTTATTAAAGGGGGGGGTTGAAGCTTTCTTT. Encoded protein: CASSLLKGGVEAFF.

Points on this clonotype: A much more abundant neighbour one base away suggests this may be a read error. The conserved phenylalanine or tryptophan normally closing the CDR3 is absent here, so this likely arose from a read error. This chain uses TRBV6-1 with TRBJ2-3; 7 bases map to TRBD1. The CDR3 has 14 amino acids. The germline V gene encodes CDR1 MNHNS and CDR2 SASEGT. The trim removed 4 bases at V and 4 bases at J, leaving 5 bases unmatched. CDR3 coding DNA: TGTGCCAGCAGTGTTGGACAGGTCCCAGATACGCAGTATATT. It encodes CASSVGQVPDTQYI.

As to this clonotype: The junction and the germline gene differ at one end; a read error may be behind it. This rearrangement joins TRBV11-2 to TRBJ2-5; D might be TRBD1 (6 bases). CDR1 is SGHAT, CDR2 FQNNGV, per germline. CDR3 size: 16 residues. The CDR3 DNA is TGTGCCGGCAGCTCCACAATGTGGGGGCCAAAGGAGACCCAGCACTTC. Its protein product is CAGSSTMWGPKETQHF.

The chain carries TRBV6-1 and TRBJ1-3; D unresolved. This CDR3 is built from 13 residues. Trimming left V 7 bases short and J 5 bases short, with 12 bases between. The germline V gene has CDR1 MNHNS and CDR2 SASEGT. As DNA, the CDR3 is TGTGCCAGCACTTCAGTGATTAGAAACACCATATATTTT. Translation gives CASTSVIRNTIYF.

As regards this clonotype: This may arise from a read error, as a much more abundant clone is one base away. The V call is TRBV28, the J call TRBJ2-3, with 7 nucleotides matching TRBD2. The junction had 22 bases not matched to a gene; V was cut back by 10 bases and J by 6 bases. In germline, CDR1 is MDHEN, CDR2 SYDVKM. The CDR3 contains 17 residues. The CDR3 spells CATMTAGPAGRGDTQYF. The CDR3 DNA is TGTGCCACCATGACGGCCGGCCCAGCGGGGCGGGGGGATACGCAGTATTTT.

On this clonotype: Mismatch with germline at one junction end may stem from a read error. The chain combines TRBV12-3 or TRBV12-4 with TRBJ2-5; unclear D gene. The CDR3 totals 14 residues. The CDR3 DNA follows: TGTACCAGCAGTCTACCGGCGACCCAAGAGACCCAGTACTTC. It codes for CTSSLPATQETQYF.

This clonotype was seen repeatedly, ten times or more. The chain combines TRBV20-1 with TRBJ1-5, with 8 bases aligning to TRBD1. This CDR3 region has 16 residues. V was clipped by 6 bases and J by 0 bases; unmatched bases: 10. Germline CDR1 and CDR2: DFQATT and SNEGSKA (reference sequence). The CDR3: CSAGSGGPYSNQPQHF. For the CDR3, the DNA is TGCAGTGCCGGATCAGGGGGCCCCTATAGCAATCAGCCCCAGCATTTT.

The chain couples TRBV20-1 to TRBJ2-1; D possibly uses TRBD1 or TRBD2 (6 bases each). The germline V gene encodes CDR1 DFQATT and CDR2 SNEGSKA (reference sequence). CDR3 length: 14 residues. The germline V and J ends were trimmed by 8 bases and 4 bases, with 18 bases remaining between them. CDR3 DNA sequence: TGCAGTCTTGACCCGGGGGCATGGTACAATGAGCAGTTCTTC. Translating it yields CSLDPGAWYNEQFF.